These T cell receptor beta chains were read from a single sample in a study of Graves' ophthalmopathy and Graves' hyperthyroidism. Each CDR3 protein is one row after TCRdb ran MiXCR on the multiplex PCR reads. Of 600,000 to 650,000 distinct CDR3 sequences listed, 20% to 25% are singletons. Sequencing was performed on peripheral blood. These receptors all come from a woman aged 18 to 35 with stable Graves' hyperthyroidism. Some clones in this sample may be carry-over from other donors' samples. Each CDR3 is given with its conserved first and last residue. A D gene is named only where the DNA matches it firmly. A clone size is listed for some rows: how often the clone was seen (once, few, many), or a class if it is expanded.

>TRBV9|many|TRBD1|TRBJ1-2
TGTGCCAGCTCCGGACAGGGGGGAGTCGTAGATGGCTACACCTTC
CASSGQGGVVDGYTF
>TRBV12-3/TRBV12-4|once|-|TRBJ2-2
TGTGCCAGCCAGGGAACCGGGGAGCTGTTTTTT
CASQGTGELFF
>TRBV20-1|-|TRBD1|TRBJ2-7
TGCAGTGCCTTATTGACAGGGCGTTTCTCCTACGAGCAGTACTTC
CSALLTGRFSYEQYF
>TRBV7-2|many|TRBD2|TRBJ2-7
TGTGCCAGCAGCTTATCGGGACTAGCGGGAGGCAAGCAGTACTTC
CASSLSGLAGGKQYF
>TRBV6-5|few|-|TRBJ1-2
TGTGCCAGCAGTTACACGGGTTCTGGGGGCTACACCTTC
CASSYTGSGGYTF
>TRBV5-1|few|TRBD1|TRBJ2-7
TGCGCCAGCAGGTCCGGGACAGGGGGCTTAGTTTACGAGCAGTACTTC
CASRSGTGGLVYEQYF
>TRBV25-1|many|TRBD1|TRBJ1-3
TGTGCCAGCAGTGATCGAGGGGGCGAAAACACCATATATTTT
CASSDRGGENTIYF
>TRBV20-1|many|TRBD2|TRBJ2-2
TGCAGTGCTAGAGATGTAGCGGGGGGTAGGACCGGGGAGCTGTTTTTT
CSARDVAGGRTGELFF
>TRBV30|-|TRBD1|TRBJ2-7
TGTGCCTGGAGTGGGGGGACAGGGACTTACGAGCAGTACTTC
CAWSGGTGTYEQYF
>TRBV12-3/TRBV12-4|many|TRBD1|TRBJ1-1
TGTGCCAGCAGTTTCCCTACCGGGACAGGGCCTGACACTGAAGCTTTCTTT
CASSFPTGTGPDTEAFF
>TRBV12-3/TRBV12-4|-|-|TRBJ1-3
TGTGCCAGCAGTTTTCGGGTTTTTGGAAACACCATATATTTT
CASSFRVFGNTIYF
>TRBV12-3/TRBV12-4|once|-|TRBJ2-7
TGTGCCAGCAGTTTCAGTGCGCGGTCCTACGAGCAGTACTTC
CASSFSARSYEQYF
>TRBV7-3|many|-|TRBJ1-2
TGTGCCAGCAGCTCCTATTTTAACGGAGGGAACTATGGCTACACCTTC
CASSSYFNGGNYGYTF
>TRBV12-3/TRBV12-4|many|TRBD1|TRBJ1-5
TGTGCCAGCAGCCACGACAGGGGCAATCAGCCCCAGCATTTT
CASSHDRGNQPQHF
>TRBV3-1|few|-|TRBJ2-4
TGTGCCAGCAGCCAAGACACCTTAGCCAAAAACATTCAGTACTTC
CASSQDTLAKNIQYF
>TRBV6-1|many|TRBD1|TRBJ1-1
TGTGCCAGCAAGGATCCCGGGACAGTGAACACTGAAGCTTTCTTT
CASKDPGTVNTEAFF
>TRBV11-1|-|-|TRBJ2-6
TGTGCCAGCGGAGACAGCTCCAGGATAGACACTGGGGCCAACGTCCTGACTTTC
CASGDSSRIDTGANVLTF
>TRBV12-3/TRBV12-4|-|-|TRBJ1-1
TGTGCCAGCAGCAACCCTCGGGGAAGGGAGAACACTGAAGCTTTCTTT
CASSNPRGRENTEAFF
>TRBV20-1|many|-|TRBJ1-2
TGCAGTGCGAACGAACAGCGCGACCATGGCTACACCTTC
CSANEQRDHGYTF
>TRBV15|-|-|TRBJ1-6
TGTGCCACCAGCAACAGCGAAATTTCACCCCTCCACTTT
CATSNSEISPLHF
>TRBV5-1|-|-|TRBJ1-6
TGCGCCAGCAACGCAGGGACGAATTCACCCCTCCACTTT
CASNAGTNSPLHF
>TRBV9|many|-|TRBJ2-5
TGTGCCAGCAGCCCACACCCCTTGGAGACCCAGTACTTC
CASSPHPLETQYF
>TRBV28|many|-|TRBJ2-7
TGTGCCAGCAGAACCCTCTACGAGCAGTACTTC
CASRTLYEQYF
>TRBV7-8|many|-|TRBJ1-6
TGTGCCAGCAGCTTATTAACCGATTCACCCCTCCACTTT
CASSLLTDSPLHF
>TRBV19|many|-|TRBJ1-6
TGTGCCAGTAGTATGTTGGCGGATAGCTCCTATAATTCACCCCTCCACTTT
CASSMLADSSYNSPLHF
>TRBV12-3/TRBV12-4|-|-|TRBJ1-1
TGTGCCAGCAGTACCGGGCGAACTGAAGCTTTCTTT
CASSTGRTEAFF
>TRBV30|many|-|TRBJ1-5
TGTGCCTGGAGTGTGGCAGGGAACTTCAATCAGCCCCAGCATTTT
CAWSVAGNFNQPQHF
>TRBV20-1|many|-|TRBJ2-5
TGCAGTGCTAGTCCCACCGCGGGGAGGAACCAAGAGACCCAGTACTTC
CSASPTAGRNQETQYF